Listed below are T cell receptor beta chains from one sample, sequenced in a study of regulatory T cells in long-lasting Graves disease. TCRdb used MiXCR to reprocess the multiplex PCR reads, holding one entry per CDR3 protein. Of about 500,000 distinct CDR3 sequences listed, about 16% are singletons. The same sample was also studied in work on T cells in Graves' hyperthyroidism and ophthalmopathy.

The material was peripheral blood mononuclear cells (PBMCs), obtained at new diagnosis, from a patient treated with antithyroid drugs. These TCRs come from a man aged 35-49 years with Graves disease. Both conserved end residues are part of each CDR3. D genes are given only for firm matches. Part of the rows lack a size; the others show once, few, many or a class for expanded clones.

j_gene	v_gene	abundance	d_gene	CDR3aa	CDR3nt
TRBJ1-3	TRBV6-1	.	.	CASSEWGTLPGNTIYF	TGTGCCAGCAGTGAGTGGGGGACCCTCCCTGGAAACACCATATATTTT
TRBJ2-3	TRBV20-1	.	.	CSAKLDTSTDTQYF	TGCAGTGCCAAGTTGGACACTAGCACAGATACGCAGTATTTT
TRBJ2-3	TRBV20-1	many	TRBD2	CSAAGLASDTQYF	TGCAGTGCCGCGGGACTAGCATCCGATACGCAGTATTTT
TRBJ2-5	TRBV6-1	.	.	CASGDLRVQETQYF	TGTGCCAGCGGGGATTTACGAGTTCAAGAGACCCAGTACTTC
TRBJ2-2	TRBV7-6	many	TRBD1	CASRTGQGNTGELFF	TGTGCCAGCAGGACGGGACAGGGGAACACCGGGGAGCTGTTTTTT
TRBJ2-5	TRBV11-3	many	.	CASSLDGQTQYF	TGTGCCAGCAGCTTAGATGGGCAGACCCAGTACTTC
TRBJ2-1	TRBV11-1	many	.	CASSQRGGLNEQFF	TGTGCCAGCAGCCAACGTGGGGGCCTCAATGAGCAGTTCTTC
TRBJ2-4	TRBV20-1	many	TRBD1	CSAREPGQVFRYF	TGCAGTGCTAGAGAACCAGGACAGGTCTTCAGGTACTTC
TRBJ2-2	TRBV9	many	TRBD2	CASSVLAGGPSNTGELFF	TGTGCCAGCAGCGTACTAGCGGGAGGGCCCTCTAACACCGGGGAGCTGTTTTTT
TRBJ1-2	TRBV28	many	TRBD1	CASSLPGQGTSAGYTF	TGTGCCAGCAGTTTACCGGGACAGGGAACAAGTGCTGGCTACACCTTC
TRBJ2-7	TRBV30	many	.	CAWSQRAGIYEQYF	TGTGCCTGGAGCCAAAGGGCGGGGATCTACGAGCAGTACTTC
TRBJ2-7	TRBV7-9	many	TRBD2	CASSSTSGMAEQYF	TGTGCCAGCAGCTCGACTAGCGGGATGGCCGAGCAGTACTTC
TRBJ2-1	TRBV10-3	few	.	CAISEGAYNEQFF	TGTGCCATCAGTGAGGGGGCCTACAATGAGCAGTTCTTC
TRBJ2-1	TRBV13	.	.	CASSRHSGTSSLNEQFF	TGTGCCAGCAGCAGACATTCAGGGACCTCTTCCCTAAATGAGCAGTTCTTC
TRBJ2-1	TRBV6-1	.	TRBD2	CASSCGHISSGSLDEQFF	TGTGCCAGCAGTTGTGGACATATTTCCAGCGGGAGTTTGGATGAGCAGTTCTTC
TRBJ1-5	TRBV6-1	many	.	CASSASGQGQPQHF	TGTGCCAGCAGTGCCTCGGGGCAGGGTCAGCCCCAGCATTTT
TRBJ2-1	TRBV2	many	.	CASRFGGAGYNEQFF	TGTGCCAGCAGATTTGGAGGGGCGGGGTACAATGAGCAGTTCTTC
TRBJ2-1	TRBV3-1	many	.	CASSQDLVGDNEQFF	TGTGCCAGCAGCCAAGATCTGGTGGGAGACAATGAGCAGTTCTTC
TRBJ1-2	TRBV27	.	TRBD1	CASSRGILYGYTF	TGTGCCAGCAGCAGGGGGATTCTCTATGGCTACACCTTC
TRBJ2-3	TRBV25-1	.	TRBD2	CASSDSGTSGKNTQYF	TGTGCCAGCAGTGACTCCGGGACTAGCGGGAAGAATACGCAGTATTTT
TRBJ2-3	TRBV27	many	.	CASSFQRVDTDTQYF	TGTGCCAGCAGTTTCCAGCGGGTAGACACAGATACGCAGTATTTT
TRBJ1-4	TRBV4-1	.	.	CASSQGQTPTNEKLFF	TGCGCCAGCAGCCAAGGACAGACTCCAACTAATGAAAAACTGTTTTTT
TRBJ2-7	TRBV7-9	many	.	CASSALQGHYEQYF	TGTGCCAGCAGCGCATTACAGGGTCACTACGAGCAGTACTTC
TRBJ2-7	TRBV15	.	TRBD2	CATSGGTSGRGYEQYF	TGTGCCACCAGCGGGGGAACTAGCGGGAGGGGTTACGAGCAGTACTTC
TRBJ1-5	TRBV28	many	TRBD1	CASRPGQINQPQHF	TGTGCCAGCAGACCGGGACAGATCAATCAGCCCCAGCATTTT
TRBJ2-7	TRBV27	few	.	CASSFQGGRYEQYF	TGTGCCAGCAGTTTTCAGGGGGGTAGGTACGAGCAGTACTTC
TRBJ2-2	TRBV7-2	many	.	CASSSLHPTGELFF	TGTGCCAGCAGCTCCCTACATCCCACTGGGGAGCTGTTTTTT
TRBJ2-7	TRBV6-2/TRBV6-3	many	TRBD1	CASSYRDRGGYEQYF	TGTGCCAGCAGTTACAGGGACAGGGGCGGCTACGAGCAGTACTTC
TRBJ2-2	TRBV4-2	.	TRBD2	CASSPGRREGGNTGELFF	TGTGCCAGCAGCCCGGGGCGCCGGGAGGGAGGGAACACCGGGGAGCTGTTTTTT
TRBJ2-1	TRBV28	many	TRBD2	CASSPQLAASYNEQFF	TGTGCCAGCAGTCCACAACTAGCGGCGTCCTACAATGAGCAGTTCTTC
TRBJ2-7	TRBV2	many	.	CASRGSSPEQYF	TGTGCCAGCAGGGGATCCAGCCCCGAGCAGTACTTC
TRBJ2-4	TRBV6-2/TRBV6-3	few	.	CASSPGDLAKNIQYF	TGTGCCAGCAGTCCAGGGGATCTAGCCAAAAACATTCAGTACTTC
TRBJ2-7	TRBV28	.	TRBD1	CASSRVDRGFNQQYF	TGTGCCAGCAGCCGAGTGGACAGGGGATTTAACCAGCAGTACTTC
TRBJ2-1	TRBV5-1	few	.	CASSSSYLNNEQFF	TGCGCCAGCAGCTCGAGCTATCTAAACAATGAGCAGTTCTTC
TRBJ2-5	TRBV11-2	many	.	CASSLGQETQYF	TGTGCCAGCAGCTTAGGACAAGAGACCCAGTACTTC
TRBJ2-1	TRBV3-1	.	TRBD2	CASTSLAGGWNEQFF	TGTGCCAGCACCAGCCTAGCGGGAGGTTGGAATGAGCAGTTCTTC
TRBJ2-7	TRBV6-5	many	.	CASSYGGPNEQYF	TGTGCCAGCAGTTACGGGGGCCCCAACGAGCAGTACTTC
TRBJ2-1	TRBV7-9	few	.	CASSQGGGRTNEQFF	TGTGCCAGCAGCCAAGGGGGCGGGAGGACGAATGAGCAGTTCTTC
TRBJ2-3	TRBV12-3/TRBV12-4	many	.	CASSYRASTDTQYF	TGTGCCAGCAGCTATCGGGCTTCCACAGATACGCAGTATTTT
TRBJ1-5	TRBV10-3	many	.	CAVGSSNQPQHF	TGTGCCGTCGGGAGTAGCAATCAGCCCCAGCATTTT
TRBJ1-2	TRBV7-9	many	TRBD1	CASSLVEPGRGRIYGYTF	TGTGCCAGCAGCTTAGTTGAGCCGGGCAGGGGGCGAATCTATGGCTACACCTTC
TRBJ2-5	TRBV18	many	.	CASSKQQETQYF	TGTGCCAGCTCAAAACAGCAAGAGACCCAGTACTTC
TRBJ2-1	TRBV5-1	many	.	CASSLSSAEQFF	TGCGCCAGCAGCTTGTCTAGCGCGGAGCAGTTCTTC